A single sample gave rise to the 27 T cell receptor beta chains below, sequenced in a study of shared clonotypes between healthy human individuals. Clones were read by immunoSEQ multiplex PCR, and TCRdb kept only the in-frame ones, dropping some. The data show 1,400,000 or so clones, with less than 99% seen just once and about 0.4% held by the top ten. Sequencing was performed on naive CD4+ T cells sorted from blood. Stated subset: CD45RA+ positively selected. These receptors came from a man aged 25-40 years in good health.

V is TRBV7-9 and J is TRBJ2-1; D possibly uses TRBD1 or TRBD2 (6 bases each). From germline, CDR1 is SEHNR and CDR2 FQNEAQ (reference sequence). The CDR3 runs to 14 residues. With 2 bases removed from V and 7 bases from J, the gap between germline ends came to 12 bases. This CDR3 is CASSLMGGENEQFF. The CDR3 region has the DNA TGTGCCAGCAGCTTAATGGGGGGCGAGAATGAGCAGTTCTTC. The variable domain in full, with the rest retrieved from reference TRBV7-9 and TRBJ2-1, is DTGVSQNPRHKITKRGQNVTFRCDPISEHNRLYWYRQTLGQGPEFLTYFQNEAQLEKSRLLSDRFSAERPKGSFSTLEIQRTEQGDSAMYLCASSLMGGENEQFFGPGTRLTVL.

CDR3 loop: CSVERSAREAFF. The CDR3 coding sequence is TGCAGCGTTGAAAGGTCGGCCAGGGAAGCTTTCTTT. The V and J genes are TRBV29-1 and TRBJ1-1; D call uncertain. CDR3 length: 12 amino acids. Looked up from germline, CDR1 is SQVTM and CDR2 is ANQGSEA. V lost 2 bases and J lost 8, with 12 bases in between.

The chain employs TRBV11-3 and TRBJ2-7, with a tentative D call TRBD2 (6 bases). V shed 5 bases and J shed 0 bases, with 8 bases lying between them. Germline CDR1 is SGHNT and CDR2 is YENEEA. CDR3 length equals 13 residues. CDR3 coding DNA: TGTGCCAGCAGCGGGAGGAGCTCCTACGAGCAGTACTTC. This sequence encodes CASSGRSSYEQYF. Based on the CDR3 plus reference TRBV11-3 and TRBJ2-7, the full variable domain is EAGVVQSPRYKIIEKKQPVAFWCNPISGHNTLYWYLQNLGQGPELLIRYENEEAVDDSQLPKDRFSAERLKGVDSTLKIQPAELGDSAVYLCASSGRSSYEQYFGPGTRLTVT.

J is TRBJ2-1 and V is TRBV28, with D unclear. The CDR3 runs 15 residues. Between the trimmed V and J ends, which lost 1 base and 0 bases, there was a span of 7 bases. The germline gives CDR1 MDHEN, CDR2 SYDVKM. CDR3 protein: CASSLSPRSYNEQFF. In DNA form, the CDR3 reads TGTGCCAGCAGTTTATCCCCCCGCTCCTACAATGAGCAGTTCTTC.

The chain couples TRBV5-4 to TRBJ2-2; 9 positions agree with TRBD2. The ends lost 8 bases at V and 0 bases at J; junction bases unmatched: 2. The CDR3 runs 14 residues. Germline V CDR1 and CDR2: SGHNT, YYREEE (reference sequence). The CDR3 DNA reads TGTGCCAGTAGCGGGAGACCGAACACCGGGGAGCTGTTTTTT. The encoded protein is CASSGRPNTGELFF.

V is TRBV7-2 and J is TRBJ2-7; the match to TRBD1 covers 8 bases. Germline V CDR1 and CDR2: SGHTA, FQGNSA. The CDR3 is 15 amino acids. V shed 0 bases, J shed 5 bases, and the junction held 6 bases outside the gene matches. The DNA of the CDR3 is TGTGCCAGCAGCTTAGCGATACTGACAGGGGACGAGCAGTACTTC. This encodes CASSLAILTGDEQYF.

This clone was detected only once. The V call is TRBV7-6, the J call TRBJ2-3, with 10 bases lining up with TRBD1. Losses at the gene ends were 5 bases for V and 6 bases for J; bases not matched to a gene: 8. Germline assignment: CDR1 SGHVS and CDR2 FNYEAQ. The CDR3 consists of 15 residues. CDR3 DNA sequence: TGTGCCAGCAGCCCCTCGGGACAGGGGTTTGATACGCAGTATTTT. Its translation: CASSPSGQGFDTQYF.

The genes are TRBV5-1 and TRBJ2-1; 7 nucleotides agree with TRBD2. Germline values: CDR1 SGHRS, CDR2 YFSETQ. The CDR3 contains 14 residues. V lost 0 bases and J lost 7; bases outside the gene matches: 4. The CDR3 region is CASSLGSSGNEQFF. Written as DNA, the CDR3 is TGCGCCAGCAGCTTGGGGTCTAGCGGAAATGAGCAGTTCTTC.

V is TRBV28 and J is TRBJ2-1, with 9 bases lining up with TRBD1. Germline V lookup: CDR1 MDHEN, CDR2 SYDVKM. V was clipped by 6 bases and J by 2 bases; unmatched bases: 5. This CDR3 has 15 residues. The CDR3 DNA is TGTGCCAGCAGCCCAGGACAGGGGACCTACAATGAGCAGTTCTTC. Encoded protein: CASSPGQGTYNEQFF.

The chain recombines TRBV7-8 with TRBJ2-1, with 7 bases fitting TRBD1. Trimming at V came to 6 bases and at J to 3 bases, leaving 11 bases not matched to a gene. Germline V gives CDR1 SGHVS, CDR2 FQNEAQ. This CDR3 is built from 16 residues. The CDR3 is CASRPPRDSFYNEQFF. The CDR3 DNA reads TGTGCCAGCAGACCACCTCGGGACAGCTTCTACAATGAGCAGTTCTTC.

This clone was observed once. The chain recombines TRBV9 with TRBJ2-1; 10 nucleotides line up with TRBD1. After removal of 3 bases from V and 7 bases from J, the junction contained 7 bases not matched to a gene. Germline CDR1 SGDLS, CDR2 YYNGEE. This CDR3 spans 15 amino acids. The DNA of the CDR3 is TGTGCCAGCAGCGAAACCGGGACAGGGGCGAATGAGCAGTTCTTC. Translated: CASSETGTGANEQFF.

The chain couples TRBV6-1 to TRBJ2-7; a possible D gene is TRBD2 (5 bases). This CDR3 spans 14 amino acids. V shed 6 bases and J shed 7 bases, with 19 bases lying between them. Germline lookup yields CDR1 MNHNS and CDR2 SASEGT. Here the CDR3 reads CASSQSVGSGEQYF. DNA of the CDR3: TGTGCCAGCAGCCAAAGCGTGGGGAGCGGAGAGCAGTACTTC.

The chain couples TRBV4-1 to TRBJ2-1, with 9 bases aligning to TRBD2. The germline V gene has CDR1 MGHRA and CDR2 YSYEKL. Unmatched junction bases numbered 13, after V lost 0 bases and J lost 4 bases. CDR3 length equals 19 residues. CDR3 protein: CASSQEGPSGTTPYNEQFF. DNA for the CDR3: TGCGCCAGCAGCCAAGAAGGGCCTAGCGGGACCACTCCGTACAATGAGCAGTTCTTC.

CDR3 protein: CASRSTGELFF. The CDR3 DNA sequence: TGTGCCAGCAGATCAACCGGGGAGCTGTTTTTT. The chain joins TRBV21-1 to TRBJ2-2; the table's D call TRBD1 went unverified against the DNA. TRBV21-1 is a documented pseudogene. CDR3 size: 11 residues.

V and J are TRBV4-1 and TRBJ2-6; 8 positions agree with TRBD1. CDR3 length: 16 residues. Germline V gene data show CDR1 as MGHRA and CDR2 as YSYEKL. V dropped 2 bases and J dropped 6; count of bases not matched to a gene: 6. The CDR3: CASSQPDRGPANVLTF. Written as DNA, the CDR3 is TGCGCCAGCAGCCAACCAGACAGGGGACCGGCCAACGTCCTGACTTTC.

The chain employs TRBV30 and TRBJ2-7, with TRBD1 matching over 8 bases. Per the germline V gene, CDR1 is GTSNPN and CDR2 is SVGIG (reference sequence). CDR3 size: 16 residues. Trimming removed 0 bases from V and 1 base from J; junction bases left unmatched: 8. This CDR3 is CAWSVGPRTGSYEQYF. DNA of the CDR3: TGTGCCTGGAGTGTAGGCCCCCGGACAGGGTCCTACGAGCAGTACTTC.

The chain employs TRBV30 and TRBJ1-5, with D maybe TRBD1 (5 bases). Germline V gene lookup returns CDR1 GTSNPN and CDR2 SVGIG (reference sequence). The V end was cut by 2 bases, the J end by 0 bases, with 17 bases between. The CDR3 runs to 17 residues. The CDR3 bases are TGTGCCTGGAGTACCAGGGTCGGGGTGAATAGCAATCAGCCCCAGCATTTT. Translation: CAWSTRVGVNSNQPQHF.

The chain joins TRBV5-1 to TRBJ2-3; 9 nucleotides match TRBD2. The CDR3 length is 15 residues. Germline CDR1 reads SGHRS; CDR2 reads YFSETQ. J was trimmed by 5 bases and V by 3 bases; bases with no gene match: 7. DNA for the CDR3: TGCGCCAGCAGCTCCATTAGCGGGAGCGGAGATACGCAGTATTTT. Residues: CASSSISGSGDTQYF.

The rearrangement joins TRBV30 to TRBJ2-4; TRBD1 matches 7 bases. The germline gives CDR1 GTSNPN, CDR2 SVGIG (reference sequence). V dropped 3 bases and J dropped 3; count of bases not matched to a gene: 2. The CDR3 contains 13 residues. The DNA for the CDR3 is TGTGCCTGGAGCCCAGGGGGCAAAAACATTCAGTACTTC. Protein: CAWSPGGKNIQYF.

This clone was seen a single time. The genes are TRBV9 and TRBJ2-1; D may be TRBD1 or TRBD2 (5 bases each). The V end was cut by 6 bases, the J end by 7 bases, with 17 bases between. The CDR3 is 14 residues long. The germline CDR1 and CDR2 sequences are SGDLS and YYNGEE. CDR3 residues: CASNGDPVGNEQFF. The DNA of the CDR3 is TGTGCCAGCAATGGGGACCCAGTGGGTAATGAGCAGTTCTTC. Variable domain in full (rest from reference TRBV9 and TRBJ2-1): DSGVTQTPKHLITATGQRVTLRCSPRSGDLSVYWYQQSLDQGLQFLIQYYNGEERAKGNILERFSAQQFPDLHSELNLSSLELGDSALYFCASNGDPVGNEQFFGPGTRLTVL.

This clone was seen once. This chain joins TRBV19 and TRBJ2-1; the match to TRBD2 covers 9 bases. With 7 bases clipped from V and 8 bases from J, the junction kept 15 bases outside the gene matches. This CDR3 has 16 amino acids. Germline assignment: CDR1 LNHDA and CDR2 SQIVND (reference sequence). CDR3 protein: CASIPRGSGSIYEQFF. The CDR3 bases are TGTGCCAGTATCCCCCGAGGTAGCGGGAGTATCTATGAGCAGTTCTTC.

The gene calls are TRBV19 and TRBJ2-1, with TRBD1 identical over 12 bases. The CDR3 is 17 amino acids. J gave up 7 bases and V 6 bases, and 13 bases lay outside the gene matches. Germline CDR1 reads LNHDA; CDR2 reads SQIVND (reference sequence). The CDR3 DNA is TGTGCCAGTAGGCCGGGACAGGGGGCTGCGGTCGGTAATGAGCAGTTCTTC. This sequence encodes CASRPGQGAAVGNEQFF. Based on the CDR3 plus reference TRBV19 and TRBJ2-1, the full variable domain is DGGITQSPKYLFRKEGQNVTLSCEQNLNHDAMYWYRQDPGQGLRLIYYSQIVNDFQKGDIAEGYSVSREKKESFPLTVTSAQKNPTAFYLCASRPGQGAAVGNEQFFGPGTRLTVL.

The CDR3 bases are TGTGCCAGCAGTTCCGTCCCGGGTTACGAGCAGTACTTC. Protein sequence: CASSSVPGYEQYF. This chain connects TRBV6-5 to TRBJ2-7; D ambiguous. CDR1 and CDR2 from the germline V gene are MNHEY and SVGAGI. V was clipped by 4 bases and J by 4 bases, with 11 bases between them. This CDR3 has 13 amino acids.

This clone has only one observation. The chain combines TRBV4-2 with TRBJ1-5; weak D call: TRBD1 (6 bases). Germline CDR1 is LGHNA and CDR2 is YNFKEQ. The CDR3 consists of 16 residues. V lost 0 bases and J 3 bases, leaving 12 bases between the germline ends. CDR3 in DNA: TGTGCCAGCAGCCAAGATTCGGGGGCCGCCAATCAGCCCCAGCATTTT. It yields the protein CASSQDSGAANQPQHF.

The V gene is TRBV27, the J gene TRBJ2-7, with a tentative D call TRBD1 (6 bases). V was shortened by 6 bases and J by 2 bases, with 11 bases between the two germline ends. This CDR3 comprises 13 residues. Germline CDR1 and CDR2: MNHEY and SMNVEV (reference sequence). The CDR3, as DNA: TGTGCCAGCAGCTGGGGGCCGGCCTACGAGCAGTACTTC. It specifies CASSWGPAYEQYF.

This clone was counted once. This specimen includes other DNA sequences encoding the same CDR3. The genes are TRBV19 and TRBJ2-7, with D possibly being TRBD2 (5 bases). This CDR3 contains 13 residues. V shed 6 bases and J shed 0 bases, with 9 bases lying between them. CDR1 and CDR2 (germline): LNHDA, SQIVND (reference sequence). The CDR3 DNA reads as TGTGCCAGTAGCGAGGGCGCCTCCTACGAGCAGTACTTC. It specifies CASSEGASYEQYF.

The rearrangement uses TRBV5-4 and TRBJ2-7, with TRBD2 matching 7 bases. After removal of 4 bases from V and 2 bases from J, the junction contained 6 bases not matched to a gene. CDR3 size: 14 residues. The V gene's germline CDR1 is SGHNT and CDR2 YYREEE (reference sequence). CDR3 loop: CASSLRGGAYEQYF. The CDR3 bases are TGTGCCAGCAGCCTCCGGGGAGGGGCCTACGAGCAGTACTTC.